Listed here are 8 T cell receptor beta chains from one sample, sequenced in a study of human T cells and chemical hapten exposure. TCRdb processed the RACE reads anew with MiXCR; each CDR3 protein has one entry. The table records about 110,000 distinct CDR3 sequences, 30% to 35% of them present only once. The time point: patch test 3, about 24 weeks after DPC sensitization. Regarding treatment: therapeutic diphenylcyclopropenone sensitization with weekly scalp DPC. The source was whole blood, collected in connection with sensitization to the hapten diphenylcyclopropenone (DPC). These receptors came from a man in his forties or fifties with alopecia areata. Some clones in this sample may be carry-over from other donors' samples.

The chain links TRBV21-1 to TRBJ2-2; the table's D call TRBD2 went unverified against the DNA. TRBV21-1 is annotated as a pseudogene. The length of the CDR3 is 18 residues. Written as DNA, the CDR3 is TGTGCCAGCAGCAAAAACAGCGGCCCTGAGAAAGGCACCGGGGAGCTGTTTTTT. Translating it yields CASSKNSGPEKGTGELFF.

This clonotype turned up a few times. The chain carries TRBV6-2 or TRBV6-3 and TRBJ2-4, with a weak D call TRBD2 (7 bases). Germline CDR1 reads MNHEY; CDR2 reads SVGEGT. This CDR3 has 13 residues. Trimming shortened V by 7 bases and J by 9 bases, and 16 bases separated the two germline ends. The CDR3 loop reads CASIPRGQGIQYF. Here the CDR3 DNA reads TGTGCCAGCATCCCGCGGGGGCAAGGCATTCAGTACTTC.

As DNA, the CDR3 is TGTGCCAGCAGTTACTCCGGGGTTCAGCCCTACAATGAGCAGTTCTTC. It specifies CASSYSGVQPYNEQFF. The chain recombines TRBV6-2 or TRBV6-3 with TRBJ2-1, with D possibly matching TRBD2 (5 bases). The CDR3 totals 16 residues. CDR1 is MNHEY, CDR2 SVGEGT, per germline. V lost 0 bases to trimming and J lost 2 bases, with 11 bases between them.

The V gene is TRBV18, the J gene TRBJ2-7; 7 bases fit TRBD1. V dropped 2 bases and J dropped 4; count of bases not matched to a gene: 8. Germline CDR1 is KGHSH and CDR2 is LQKENI. The length of the CDR3 is 15 residues. CDR3: CASSPYSGQTYEQYF. CDR3 nucleotides: TGTGCCAGCTCACCATATTCGGGACAGACTTACGAGCAGTACTTC.

Only a few counts were recorded for this clonotype. The genes are TRBV20-1 and TRBJ2-1; D gene unclear. V lost 6 bases and J lost 0, with 9 bases in between. The CDR3 covers 13 residues. CDR1 and CDR2 from the germline V gene are DFQATT and SNEGSKA (reference sequence). The CDR3 nucleotides are TGCAGTGCCGCCTCTAGCTCCTACAATGAGCAGTTCTTC. Translation: CSAASSSYNEQFF.

V usage is TRBV5-1 and J usage is TRBJ2-7, with TRBD1 identical over 10 bases. The CDR3 has 14 amino acids. Germline V gives CDR1 SGHRS, CDR2 YFSETQ. Trimming cost V 4 bases and J 5 bases; bases outside gene matches: 6. The CDR3 sequence: CASSPGQGVDEQYV. The DNA for the CDR3 is TGCGCCAGCAGCCCCGGACAGGGGGTTGACGAGCAGTACGTC.

This chain joins TRBV7-9 and TRBJ1-6; TRBD1 matches 9 bases. The germline V gene encodes CDR1 SEHNR and CDR2 FQNEAQ (reference sequence). After removal of 1 base from V and 8 bases from J, the junction contained 0 bases not matched to a gene. The CDR3 consists of 14 residues. The CDR3 DNA sequence: TGTGCCAGCAGCTTAGACAGGGGGCATTCACCCCTCCACTTT. Its translation is CASSLDRGHSPLHF. The full variable domain, with the rest looked up from reference TRBV7-9 and TRBJ1-6, is DTGVSQNPRHKITKRGQNVTFRCDPISEHNRLYWYRQTLGQGPEFLTYFQNEAQLEKSRLLSDRFSAERPKGSFSTLEIQRTEQGDSAMYLCASSLDRGHSPLHFGNGTRLTVT.

The chain has TRBV7-9 and TRBJ2-3, with TRBD1 identical over 7 bases. CDR1 is SEHNR, CDR2 FQNEAQ, per germline (reference sequence). V shed 5 bases, J shed 0 bases, and the junction held 2 bases outside the gene matches. The CDR3 runs 14 residues. CDR3 bases: TGTGCCAGCAGCCAGGGGGTCAGCACAGATACGCAGTATTTT. Protein: CASSQGVSTDTQYF.